The 5 T cell receptor beta chains below all came from one sample that was sequenced in a study of identical twins. TCRdb reprocessed the 5' RACE reads via MiXCR and lists one record per CDR3 protein. The data hold under 350,000 distinct CDR3 sequences, with 7.5% to 9.5% observed a single time. The data also belong to a second study, concerning yellow fever vaccine responses in identical twins.

What was sequenced was CD8+ T cells sorted from blood. These receptors all stem from a woman under 30 in good health.

CDR3 protein: CATTISRDKRSTDTQYF. CDR3 nucleotide sequence: TGTGCCACTACCATTAGCCGGGACAAGCGTAGCACAGATACGCAGTATTTT. The rearrangement links TRBV7-9 to TRBJ2-3; D possibly corresponds to TRBD1 (6 bases). With 10 bases removed from V and 0 bases from J, the gap between germline ends came to 23 bases. CDR1 and CDR2 from the germline V gene are SEHNR and FQNEAQ (reference sequence). The CDR3 runs to 17 residues.

This clonotype was recorded a few times. The genes are TRBV30 and TRBJ2-7; 8 positions match TRBD1. The CDR3 has 12 residues. V gave up 4 bases and J gave up 4 bases; unmatched junction bases: 3. Per germline, CDR1 GTSNPN and CDR2 SVGIG (reference sequence). Here the CDR3 reads CAWTGGMYEQYF. CDR3 coding DNA: TGTGCCTGGACAGGGGGCATGTACGAGCAGTACTTC.

This clonotype was seen repeatedly, ten times or more. The chain links TRBV6-1 to TRBJ2-7; 7 nucleotides agree with TRBD1. Germline CDR1 and CDR2: MNHNS and SASEGT. The V gene end was trimmed by 1 base and the J gene end by 3 bases; junction bases not matched to a gene: 3. This CDR3 comprises 14 residues. As DNA, the CDR3 is TGTGCCAGCAGTGAAGGAGCAGGGGGCTACGAGCAGTACTTC. Translating gives CASSEGAGGYEQYF.

This clonotype was seen more than once but under ten times. The rearrangement links TRBV20-1 to TRBJ1-5, with D uncertain. Germline CDR1 DFQATT, CDR2 SNEGSKA (reference sequence). V was trimmed by 0 bases and J by 2 bases, leaving 11 bases between them. The CDR3 is 15 amino acids. The CDR3 nucleotides read TGCAGTGCTAGAGATGGGAGTTCGGGCAATCAGCCCCAGCATTTT. Translation: CSARDGSSGNQPQHF.

This clonotype was detected many times. The gene calls are TRBV5-1 and TRBJ1-4; D is uncertain. V dropped 4 bases and J dropped 12 bases, with 16 bases sitting between them. CDR1 and CDR2 (germline): SGHRS, YFSETQ. This CDR3 comprises 13 residues. Here the CDR3 DNA reads TGCGCCAGCAGCCATTACGGAGAGAGGGAACTGTTTTTT. It codes for CASSHYGERELFF.